The 28 T cell receptor beta chains below were found in one sample sequenced in a study of T cell repertoires in cytomegalovirus infection. TCRdb fed the reads into MiXCR, producing one record per CDR3 protein. Here the sample spans more than 150,000 distinct CDR3 sequences, roughly 20% being singletons. Sequenced sample: PBMCs. These receptors all come from a human donor in good health (CMV status not recorded). Some clones in this sample may be carry-over from other donors' samples.

The table lists this clonotype with a few counts. The chain recombines TRBV20-1 with TRBJ1-5, with 8 nucleotides matching TRBD1. The CDR3 covers 12 residues. J was trimmed by 5 bases and V by 6 bases; bases with no gene match: 3. The V gene's germline CDR1 is DFQATT and CDR2 SNEGSKA (reference sequence). The CDR3 spells CSASTGDQPQHF. In DNA form, the CDR3 reads TGCAGTGCGTCGACAGGGGATCAGCCCCAGCATTTT.

The rearrangement uses TRBV4-1 and TRBJ2-7; D uncertain. The CDR3 is 15 amino acids. Germline CDR1 MGHRA, CDR2 YSYEKL. The V gene lost 4 bases and the J gene lost 2 bases, with 15 bases spanning the gap. Here the CDR3 reads CASSPTSSGAYEQYF. The CDR3 bases are TGCGCCAGCAGCCCCACATCCTCAGGCGCCTACGAGCAGTACTTC.

The table lists this clonotype with a few counts. The rearrangement uses TRBV6-5 and TRBJ2-3, with TRBD1 identical over 7 bases. CDR3 length equals 15 residues. Per the germline V gene, CDR1 is MNHEY and CDR2 is SVGAGI. Losses at the gene ends were 7 bases for V and 1 base for J; bases not matched to a gene: 8. CDR3 sequence reads: CASTLQGRGTDTQYF. In DNA form, the CDR3 reads TGTGCCAGCACCCTACAGGGGCGCGGCACAGATACGCAGTATTTT.

V gene TRBV5-4 combines with J gene TRBJ2-1; perhaps TRBD2 as D (5 bases). CDR1 and CDR2 (germline): SGHNT, YYREEE (reference sequence). The CDR3 loop spans 15 amino acids. Trimming pared 0 bases from V and 6 bases from J, leaving 13 bases between. The DNA for the CDR3 is TGTGCCAGCAGCTTGGTTGGGAGCCCAAGCAATGAGCAGTTCTTC. Protein product: CASSLVGSPSNEQFF.

This chain connects TRBV2 to TRBJ1-5; D gene unclear. Per the germline V gene, CDR1 is SNHLY and CDR2 is FYNNEI. The CDR3 has 15 residues. Trimming cost V 6 bases and J 8 bases, with 20 bases left between them. In DNA form, the CDR3 reads TGTGCCAGCAGCAAAAGCAGAGGGCCCCCCAAGCCCCAGCATTTT. Translation gives CASSKSRGPPKPQHF.

The J gene is TRBJ2-6, the V gene TRBV19; either TRBD1 or TRBD2 may fit D (6 bases each). Germline CDR1 reads LNHDA; CDR2 reads SQIVND (reference sequence). V dropped 3 bases and J dropped 3 bases, with 15 bases sitting between them. This CDR3 has 17 residues. The CDR3 DNA reads TGTGCCAGTAGTATCCCCCCGGGGGCAAGTGGGGCCAACGTCCTGACTTTC. Residues: CASSIPPGASGANVLTF. The variable domain in full, with the rest retrieved from reference TRBV19 and TRBJ2-6, is DGGITQSPKYLFRKEGQNVTLSCEQNLNHDAMYWYRQDPGQGLRLIYYSQIVNDFQKGDIAEGYSVSREKKESFPLTVTSAQKNPTAFYLCASSIPPGASGANVLTFGAGSRLTVL.

The chain employs TRBV6-8 and TRBJ2-6; D uncertain. CDR1 is MNHGY, CDR2 SAAAGT, per germline. The V end was cut by 1 base, the J end by 4 bases, with 2 bases between. The CDR3 extends over 13 amino acids. CDR3 bases: TGTGCCAGCAGTTACTTCGGGGCCAACGTCCTGACTTTC. The encoded protein is CASSYFGANVLTF.

This clonotype was seen many times. The V gene is TRBV7-2, the J gene TRBJ1-2, with D tentatively TRBD1 (5 bases). Trimming removed 7 bases at V and 4 bases at J, with 13 bases between. Germline values: CDR1 SGHTA, CDR2 FQGNSA. The CDR3 is 13 amino acids. The CDR3 loop reads CASNPQGLYGYTF. The CDR3 DNA follows: TGTGCCAGCAACCCCCAGGGACTCTATGGCTACACCTTC.

In its sample, this clonotype was seen a few times. The chain recombines TRBV15 with TRBJ2-7; either TRBD1 or TRBD2 may fit D (5 bases each). Germline-derived CDR1 and CDR2 are LNHNV and YYDKDF (reference sequence). V was pared by 3 bases and J by 4 bases, with 16 bases between. The CDR3 is 15 residues long. The CDR3 nucleotides are TGTGCCACCAGCAGCGCACGGGGCTGGGTTTACGAGCAGTACTTC. Amino acid sequence: CATSSARGWVYEQYF.

Judged by abundance, this clonotype is medium-sized. The genes are TRBV7-9 and TRBJ1-6; D gene ambiguous. The ends were cut back, 3 bases at V and 7 bases at J, with 13 bases in the middle. This CDR3 has 15 residues. CDR1 and CDR2 from the germline V gene are SEHNR and FQNEAQ (reference sequence). In nucleotides, the CDR3 is TGTGCCAGCAGCTTCGGTCCCAGCGGCAATTCACCCCTCCACTTT. Its translation is CASSFGPSGNSPLHF. Supplemented by reference TRBV7-9 and TRBJ1-6, the full variable domain reads DTGVSQNPRHKITKRGQNVTFRCDPISEHNRLYWYRQTLGQGPEFLTYFQNEAQLEKSRLLSDRFSAERPKGSFSTLEIQRTEQGDSAMYLCASSFGPSGNSPLHFGNGTRLTVT.

For the CDR3, the DNA is TGCAGCGTTGAAGGGGGTACGGAGACCCAGTACTTC. The encoded protein is CSVEGGTETQYF. The chain employs TRBV29-1 and TRBJ2-5; D is undetermined. The CDR3 extends over 12 amino acids. Trimming removed 1 base from V and 5 bases from J, with 8 bases in between. Germline values: CDR1 SQVTM, CDR2 ANQGSEA.

This clonotype has at least ten counts. The chain joins TRBV7-2 to TRBJ1-5, with D uncertain. This CDR3 contains 14 residues. V was clipped by 7 bases and J by 6 bases, with 16 bases between them. Germline lookup yields CDR1 SGHTA and CDR2 FQGNSA. For the CDR3, the DNA is TGTGCCAGCACCACTTGGTCTGGCGGTCAGCCCCAGCATTTT. It encodes CASTTWSGGQPQHF.

This clonotype was counted only a few times. CDR3 residues: CASSSTPGQGAGQPQHF. In DNA form, the CDR3 reads TGTGCCAGCAGTTCAACACCAGGACAGGGGGCAGGTCAGCCCCAGCATTTT. The V gene is TRBV6-5, the J gene TRBJ1-5, with 11 bases fitting TRBD1. J lost 6 bases, V lost 4 bases, and 11 bases had no gene match. Germline V gene sequence: CDR1 MNHEY, CDR2 SVGAGI. The CDR3 loop spans 17 amino acids.

This clonotype was seen ten or more times. The CDR3 sequence is CASSLDRAGNEQFF. For the CDR3, the DNA is TGTGCCAGCAGTCTCGACAGGGCGGGCAATGAGCAGTTCTTC. The genes are TRBV7-9 and TRBJ2-1; 7 bases are a match to TRBD1. J was trimmed by 6 bases and V by 6 bases; bases with no gene match: 8. CDR3 length equals 14 residues. Germline CDR1 SEHNR, CDR2 FQNEAQ (reference sequence).

There are many counts of this clonotype. The chain joins TRBV7-8 to TRBJ2-2; D uncertain. The CDR3 is 14 residues long. V dropped 1 base and J dropped 5 bases, with 8 bases sitting between them. The germline CDR1 and CDR2 sequences are SGHVS and FQNEAQ. CDR3 protein: CASSLVSVTGELFF. In DNA, the CDR3 is TGTGCCAGCAGCTTAGTTTCCGTTACCGGGGAGCTGTTTTTT.

At least ten counts were recorded for this clonotype. The chain combines TRBV7-6 with TRBJ1-4, with D perhaps TRBD1 (5 bases). Trimming removed 2 bases at V and 4 bases at J, with 8 bases between. There are 14 residues in the CDR3. Germline V gene data show CDR1 as SGHVS and CDR2 as FNYEAQ. The CDR3 here is CASSLRDGNEKLFF. As DNA, the CDR3 is TGTGCCAGCAGCTTAAGGGACGGTAATGAAAAACTGTTTTTT.

The DNA for the CDR3 is TGCAGTGCCCTGGACAGGGCGAACACCGGGGAGCTGTTTTTT. This gives the protein CSALDRANTGELFF. The chain recombines TRBV20-1 with TRBJ2-2; 8 bases map to TRBD1. The CDR3 is 14 amino acids. Germline CDR1 and CDR2: DFQATT and SNEGSKA (reference sequence). V shed 6 bases, J shed 0 bases, and the junction held 3 bases outside the gene matches.

This clonotype was seen many times. The chain combines TRBV10-3 with TRBJ2-1; D remains ambiguous. In germline, CDR1 is ENHRY, CDR2 SYGVKD. Deletions cut 2 bases from V and 7 bases from J, with 18 bases between. This CDR3 comprises 16 residues. The CDR3 is CAISEVQATIRNEQFF. In DNA, the CDR3 is TGTGCCATCAGTGAGGTACAAGCGACGATTAGGAATGAGCAGTTCTTC.

This clonotype was seen a handful of times. This sequence joins TRBV5-6 and TRBJ1-5, with 10 bases matching TRBD1. Trimming removed 4 bases from V and 7 bases from J; junction bases left unmatched: 8. Germline lookup yields CDR1 SGHDT and CDR2 YYEEEE. The CDR3 runs to 15 residues. The chain's CDR3 is CASSRWTGGQQPQHF. The CDR3 region has the DNA TGTGCCAGCAGCAGATGGACAGGGGGGCAACAGCCCCAGCATTTT.

The chain is built from TRBV6-1 and TRBJ1-5, with 9 positions matching TRBD1. The CDR3 is 13 amino acids. With V trimmed by 11 bases and J by 3 bases, 5 bases remained unmatched. In germline, CDR1 is MNHNS, CDR2 SASEGT. CDR3 loop: CAGRTGVNQPQHF. As DNA, the CDR3 is TGTGCCGGAAGGACAGGGGTCAATCAGCCCCAGCATTTT.

This clonotype was picked up a small number of times. V and J are TRBV6-1 and TRBJ2-1; 13 bases line up with TRBD2. J gave up 0 bases and V 5 bases, and 10 bases lay outside the gene matches. This CDR3 spans 19 amino acids. Germline lookup yields CDR1 MNHNS and CDR2 SASEGT. The CDR3 reads CASSPGLAGSWSSYNEQFF. The CDR3 DNA reads as TGTGCCAGCAGTCCGGGACTAGCGGGATCGTGGAGCTCCTACAATGAGCAGTTCTTC.

V and J are TRBV6-2 or TRBV6-3 and TRBJ1-1; weak D call: TRBD1 (5 bases). This CDR3 region has 14 residues. V dropped 6 bases and J dropped 5 bases, with 16 bases sitting between them. CDR1 and CDR2 from the germline V gene are MNHEY and SVGEGT. The CDR3 DNA reads TGTGCCAGCAGCCGGGGGGTTGTAATAACTGAAGCTTTCTTT. Protein: CASSRGVVITEAFF.

CDR3 in amino acids: CASSIAGTYEQYF. DNA for the CDR3: TGTGCCAGTAGTATAGCCGGAACCTACGAGCAGTACTTC. The gene calls are TRBV19 and TRBJ2-7; no reliable D call. Trimming stripped 1 base from V and 2 bases from J, with 6 bases between. This CDR3 comprises 13 residues. Germline CDR1 LNHDA, CDR2 SQIVND (reference sequence).

This clonotype came up a few times. This chain links TRBV12-3 or TRBV12-4 with TRBJ2-2, with D possibly being TRBD1 (6 bases). Trimming removed 8 bases at V and 2 bases at J, with 15 bases between. The CDR3 length is 15 residues. DNA of the CDR3: TGTGCCAGCGGAAAAGGGGGACCTAACACCGGGGAGCTGTTTTTT. It encodes CASGKGGPNTGELFF.

This rearrangement joins TRBV29-1 to TRBJ2-3; D call uncertain. Trimming stripped 4 bases from V and 6 bases from J, with 11 bases between. The germline V gene has CDR1 SQVTM and CDR2 ANQGSEA. There are 12 residues in the CDR3. The CDR3 region is CSVVSTPDTQYF. CDR3 DNA: TGCAGCGTTGTTTCGACACCTGATACGCAGTATTTT.

This clonotype showed up just a few times. The V call is TRBV7-3, the J call TRBJ2-1; perhaps TRBD2 as D (5 bases). The germline gives CDR1 SGHTA, CDR2 FQGTGA. The CDR3 length is 14 residues. Trimming stripped 5 bases from V and 9 bases from J, with 17 bases between. The CDR3 loop is CASSPDFGRPEQFF. For the CDR3, the DNA is TGTGCCAGCAGCCCGGACTTTGGTCGACCTGAGCAGTTCTTC.

This clonotype has a count of ten or more. This chain's CDR3 is CASSSPYEQYF. The CDR3 DNA is TGTGCCAGCAGTTCACCCTACGAGCAGTACTTC. The chain combines TRBV25-1 with TRBJ2-7, with D unresolved. This CDR3 is built from 11 residues. The V and J ends lost 5 bases and 2 bases respectively, with 4 bases between them. The germline V gene has CDR1 MGHDK and CDR2 SYGVNS.

The rearrangement joins TRBV19 to TRBJ1-3; D is unresolved. V was shortened by 5 bases and J by 4 bases, with 15 bases between the two germline ends. CDR1 is LNHDA, CDR2 SQIVND, per germline (reference sequence). This CDR3 has 15 amino acids. CDR3 amino acids: CASSFSQAAGNTIYF. The CDR3 DNA sequence: TGTGCCAGTAGTTTTTCCCAGGCGGCCGGAAACACCATATATTTT.